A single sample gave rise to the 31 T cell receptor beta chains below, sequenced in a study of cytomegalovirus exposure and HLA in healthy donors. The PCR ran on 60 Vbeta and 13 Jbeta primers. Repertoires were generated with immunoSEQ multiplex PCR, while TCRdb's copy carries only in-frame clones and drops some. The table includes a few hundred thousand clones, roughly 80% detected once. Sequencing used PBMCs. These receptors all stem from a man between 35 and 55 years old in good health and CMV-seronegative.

The CDR3 DNA reads as TGTGCCAGCTCACCGACTCTGACAGCCTACTACGAGCAGTACTTC. Translation: CASSPTLTAYYEQYF. The rearrangement uses TRBV18 and TRBJ2-7; weak D call: TRBD1 (5 bases). The V gene lost 3 bases and the J gene lost 3 bases, with 15 bases spanning the gap. The germline V gene encodes CDR1 KGHSH and CDR2 LQKENI. The CDR3 contains 15 residues.

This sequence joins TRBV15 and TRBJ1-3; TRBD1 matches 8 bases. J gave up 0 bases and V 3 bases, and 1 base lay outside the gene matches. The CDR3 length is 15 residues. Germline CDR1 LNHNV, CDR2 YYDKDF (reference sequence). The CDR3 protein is CATSRGQVSGNTIYF. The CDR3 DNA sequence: TGTGCCACCAGCAGGGGACAGGTCTCTGGAAACACCATATATTTT.

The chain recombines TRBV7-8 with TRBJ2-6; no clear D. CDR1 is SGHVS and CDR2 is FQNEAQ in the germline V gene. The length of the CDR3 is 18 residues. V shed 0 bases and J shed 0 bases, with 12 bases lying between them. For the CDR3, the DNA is TGTGCCAGCAGCTTAGCGCCGGGTGGCTACTCTGGGGCCAACGTCCTGACTTTC. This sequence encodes CASSLAPGGYSGANVLTF.

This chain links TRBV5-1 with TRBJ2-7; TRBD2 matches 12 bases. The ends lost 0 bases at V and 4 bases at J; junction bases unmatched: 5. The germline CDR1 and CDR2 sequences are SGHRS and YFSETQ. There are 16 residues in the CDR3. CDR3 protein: CASSLGLAGDGYEQYF. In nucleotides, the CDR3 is TGCGCCAGCAGCTTGGGACTAGCGGGAGATGGTTACGAGCAGTACTTC.

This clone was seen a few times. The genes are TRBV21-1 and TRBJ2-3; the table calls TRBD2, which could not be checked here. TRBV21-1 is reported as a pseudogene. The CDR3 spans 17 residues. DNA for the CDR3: TGTGCCAGGCAGAGCGGGGGGGCTCGTCGGGTCCAAGATACGCAGTATTTT. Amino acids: CARQSGGARRVQDTQYF.

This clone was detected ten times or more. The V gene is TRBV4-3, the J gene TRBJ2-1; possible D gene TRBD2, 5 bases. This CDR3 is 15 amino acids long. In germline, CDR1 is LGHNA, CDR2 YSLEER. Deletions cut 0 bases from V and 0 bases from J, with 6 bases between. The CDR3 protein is CASSQEGSSYNEQFF. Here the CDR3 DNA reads TGCGCCAGCAGCCAAGAGGGGAGCTCCTACAATGAGCAGTTCTTC.

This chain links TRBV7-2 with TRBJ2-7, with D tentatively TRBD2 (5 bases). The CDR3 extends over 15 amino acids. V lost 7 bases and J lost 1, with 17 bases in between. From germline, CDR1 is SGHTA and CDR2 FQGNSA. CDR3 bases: TGTGCCAGCACCCCCGACGGAGGAGGATCCTACGAGCAGTACTTC. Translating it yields CASTPDGGGSYEQYF.

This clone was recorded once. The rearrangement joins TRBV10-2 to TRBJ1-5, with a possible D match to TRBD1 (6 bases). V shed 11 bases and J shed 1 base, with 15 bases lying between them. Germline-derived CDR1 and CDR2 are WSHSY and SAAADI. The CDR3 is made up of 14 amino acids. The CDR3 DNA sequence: TGCGCCGCAAACGCGGGGGGCAGCAATCAGCCCCAGCATTTT. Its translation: CAANAGGSNQPQHF.

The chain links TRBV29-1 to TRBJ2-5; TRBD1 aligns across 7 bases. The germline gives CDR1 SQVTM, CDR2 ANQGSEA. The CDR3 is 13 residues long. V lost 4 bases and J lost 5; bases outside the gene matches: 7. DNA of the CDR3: TGCAGCGTTGCGGGACAGCGAGGGGAGACCCAGTACTTC. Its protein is CSVAGQRGETQYF.

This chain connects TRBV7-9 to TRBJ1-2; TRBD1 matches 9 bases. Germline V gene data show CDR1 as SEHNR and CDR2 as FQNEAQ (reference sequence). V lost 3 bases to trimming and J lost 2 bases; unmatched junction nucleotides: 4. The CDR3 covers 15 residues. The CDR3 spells CASSFGTGPNYGYTF. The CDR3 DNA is TGTGCCAGCAGCTTTGGGACAGGGCCGAACTATGGCTACACCTTC. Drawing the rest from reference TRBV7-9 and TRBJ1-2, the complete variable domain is DTGVSQNPRHKITKRGQNVTFRCDPISEHNRLYWYRQTLGQGPEFLTYFQNEAQLEKSRLLSDRFSAERPKGSFSTLEIQRTEQGDSAMYLCASSFGTGPNYGYTFGSGTRLTVV.

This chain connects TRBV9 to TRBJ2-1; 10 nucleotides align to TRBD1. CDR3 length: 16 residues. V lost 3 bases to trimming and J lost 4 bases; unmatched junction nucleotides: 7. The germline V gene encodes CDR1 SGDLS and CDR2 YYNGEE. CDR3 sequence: CASSGARDRGYNEQFF. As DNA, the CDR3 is TGTGCCAGCAGCGGCGCCCGGGACAGGGGTTACAATGAGCAGTTCTTC.

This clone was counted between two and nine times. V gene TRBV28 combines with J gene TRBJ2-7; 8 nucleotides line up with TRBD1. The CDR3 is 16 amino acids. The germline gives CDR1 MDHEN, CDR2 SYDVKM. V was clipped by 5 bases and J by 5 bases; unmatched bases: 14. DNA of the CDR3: TGTGCCAGCAGTCCCGTAAGGCGGACAGGGCGCCACGAGCAGTACTTC. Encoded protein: CASSPVRRTGRHEQYF.

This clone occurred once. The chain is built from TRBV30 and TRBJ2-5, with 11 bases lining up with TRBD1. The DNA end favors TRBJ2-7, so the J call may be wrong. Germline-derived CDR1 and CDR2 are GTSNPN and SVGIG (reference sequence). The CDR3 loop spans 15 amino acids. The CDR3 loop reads CACKSGTGGGYEQYF. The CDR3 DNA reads TGTGCCTGTAAATCGGGGACAGGGGGAGGCTACGAGCAGTACTTC.

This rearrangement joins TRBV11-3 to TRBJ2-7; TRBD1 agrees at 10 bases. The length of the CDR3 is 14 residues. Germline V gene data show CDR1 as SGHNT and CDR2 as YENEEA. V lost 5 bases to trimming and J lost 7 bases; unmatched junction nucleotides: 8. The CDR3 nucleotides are TGTGCCAGCAGCCCCGGGACAGGGGTTGAAGAGCAGTACTTC. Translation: CASSPGTGVEEQYF.

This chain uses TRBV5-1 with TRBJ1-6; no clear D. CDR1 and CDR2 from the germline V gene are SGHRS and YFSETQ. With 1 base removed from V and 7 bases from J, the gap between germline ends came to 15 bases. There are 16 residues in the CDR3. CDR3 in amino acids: CASSLLEGARNSPLHF. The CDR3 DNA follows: TGCGCCAGCAGCTTGCTCGAGGGCGCCAGAAATTCACCCCTCCACTTT.

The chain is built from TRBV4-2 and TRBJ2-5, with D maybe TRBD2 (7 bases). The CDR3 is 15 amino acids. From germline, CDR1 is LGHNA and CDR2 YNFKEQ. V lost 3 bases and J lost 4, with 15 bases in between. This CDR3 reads CASSQRGGARETQYF. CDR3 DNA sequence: TGTGCCAGCAGCCAGAGGGGGGGGGCTCGAGAGACCCAGTACTTC.

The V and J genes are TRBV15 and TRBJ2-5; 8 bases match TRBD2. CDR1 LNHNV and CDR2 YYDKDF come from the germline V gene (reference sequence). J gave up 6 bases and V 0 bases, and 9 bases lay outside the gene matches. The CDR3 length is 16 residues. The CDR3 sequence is CATSREKRGSIQTQYF. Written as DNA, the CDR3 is TGTGCCACCAGCAGAGAAAAGCGGGGGAGTATACAGACCCAGTACTTC.

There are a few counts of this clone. The CDR3 region has the DNA TGTGCTAGTGGACGACAGGGGGCGGGGGAGACCCAGTACTTC. As protein: CASGRQGAGETQYF. The V gene is TRBV12-5, the J gene TRBJ2-5; 10 bases agree with TRBD1. This CDR3 spans 14 amino acids. CDR1 is LGHNT and CDR2 is FRNRAP in the germline V gene. V was pared by 6 bases and J by 5 bases, with 6 bases of the junction left unmatched.

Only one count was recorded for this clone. The CDR3 loop is CASSLGGQINYGYTF. The DNA of the CDR3 is TGTGCCAGCAGCTTGGGGGGACAGATCAACTATGGCTACACCTTC. V and J are TRBV5-4 and TRBJ1-2; 7 nucleotides line up with TRBD1. This CDR3 has 15 amino acids. Unmatched junction bases numbered 4, after V lost 0 bases and J lost 2 bases. CDR1 and CDR2 from the germline V gene are SGHNT and YYREEE (reference sequence).

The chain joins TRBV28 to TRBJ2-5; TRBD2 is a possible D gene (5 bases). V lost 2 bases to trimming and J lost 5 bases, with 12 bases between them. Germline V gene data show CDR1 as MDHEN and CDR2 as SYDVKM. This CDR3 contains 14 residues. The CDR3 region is CASSLEGRRETQYF. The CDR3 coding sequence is TGTGCCAGCAGTTTAGAGGGTCGCCGGGAGACCCAGTACTTC.

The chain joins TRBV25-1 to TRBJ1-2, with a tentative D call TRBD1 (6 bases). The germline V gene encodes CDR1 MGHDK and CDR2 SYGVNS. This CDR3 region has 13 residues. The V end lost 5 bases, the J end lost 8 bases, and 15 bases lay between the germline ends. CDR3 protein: CASSSGTPAGYTF. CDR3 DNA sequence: TGTGCCAGCAGTTCCGGGACACCGGCGGGCTACACCTTC.

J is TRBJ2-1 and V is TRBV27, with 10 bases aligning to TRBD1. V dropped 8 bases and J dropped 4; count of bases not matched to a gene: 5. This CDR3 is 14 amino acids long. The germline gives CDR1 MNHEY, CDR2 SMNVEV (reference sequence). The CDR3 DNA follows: TGTGCCAGCGAGTCGGGACAGGGGTACAATGAGCAGTTCTTC. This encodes CASESGQGYNEQFF.

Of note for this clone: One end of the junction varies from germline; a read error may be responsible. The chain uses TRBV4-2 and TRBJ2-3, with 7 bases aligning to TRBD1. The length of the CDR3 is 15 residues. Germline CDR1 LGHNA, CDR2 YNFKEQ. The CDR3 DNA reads TGTGCCAGCAGCCAAGACAATGTGGGGACAGCTACGCAGTATTTT. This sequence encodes CASSQDNVGTATQYF.

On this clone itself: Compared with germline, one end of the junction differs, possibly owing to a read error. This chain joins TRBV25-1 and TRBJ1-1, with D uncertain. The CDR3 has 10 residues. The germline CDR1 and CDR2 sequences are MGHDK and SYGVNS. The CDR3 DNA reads TGTGCCAGCAGTGACGGTAGAGTTGTATTT. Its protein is CASSDGRVVF.

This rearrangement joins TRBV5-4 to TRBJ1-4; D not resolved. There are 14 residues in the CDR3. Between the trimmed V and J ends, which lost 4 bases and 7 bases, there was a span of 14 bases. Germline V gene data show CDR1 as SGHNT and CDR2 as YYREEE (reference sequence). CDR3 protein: CASSPWGGSEKLFF. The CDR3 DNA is TGTGCCAGCAGCCCCTGGGGAGGGAGTGAAAAACTGTTTTTT. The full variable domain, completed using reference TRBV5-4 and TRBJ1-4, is ETGVTQSPTHLIKTRGQQVTLRCSSQSGHNTVSWYQQALGQGPQFIFQYYREEENGRGNFPPRFSGLQFPNYSSELNVNALELDDSALYLCASSPWGGSEKLFFGSGTQLSVL.

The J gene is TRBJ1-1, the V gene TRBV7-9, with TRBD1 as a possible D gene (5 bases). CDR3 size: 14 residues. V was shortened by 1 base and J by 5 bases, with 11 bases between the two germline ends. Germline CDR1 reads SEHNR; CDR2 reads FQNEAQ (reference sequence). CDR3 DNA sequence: TGTGCCAGCAGCTTAGGGGGGGGAAGGACTGAAGCTTTCTTT. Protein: CASSLGGGRTEAFF.

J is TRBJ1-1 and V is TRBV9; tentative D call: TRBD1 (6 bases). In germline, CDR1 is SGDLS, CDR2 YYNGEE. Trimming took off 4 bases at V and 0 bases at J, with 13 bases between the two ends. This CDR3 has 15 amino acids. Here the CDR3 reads CASSLGGQMNTEAFF. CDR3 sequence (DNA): TGTGCCAGCAGCCTGGGGGGGCAGATGAACACTGAAGCTTTCTTT. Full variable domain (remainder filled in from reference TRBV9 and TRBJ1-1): DSGVTQTPKHLITATGQRVTLRCSPRSGDLSVYWYQQSLDQGLQFLIQYYNGEERAKGNILERFSAQQFPDLHSELNLSSLELGDSALYFCASSLGGQMNTEAFFGQGTRLTVV.

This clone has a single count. The CDR3 DNA follows: TGTGCCAGCAGCTTGATCTCGGGAGCGGGATACAATGAGCAGTTCTTC. Its translation: CASSLISGAGYNEQFF. The chain employs TRBV5-6 and TRBJ2-1; TRBD2 matches at 7 bases. The V gene's germline CDR1 is SGHDT and CDR2 YYEEEE. This CDR3 has 16 residues. Unmatched junction bases numbered 8, after V lost 1 base and J lost 4 bases.

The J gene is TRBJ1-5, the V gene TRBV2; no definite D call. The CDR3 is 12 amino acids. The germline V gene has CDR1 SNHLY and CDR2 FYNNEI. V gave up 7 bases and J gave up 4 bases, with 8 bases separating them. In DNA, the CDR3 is TGTGCCAGCAACCGGGGAAATCAGCCCCAGCATTTT. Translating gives CASNRGNQPQHF.

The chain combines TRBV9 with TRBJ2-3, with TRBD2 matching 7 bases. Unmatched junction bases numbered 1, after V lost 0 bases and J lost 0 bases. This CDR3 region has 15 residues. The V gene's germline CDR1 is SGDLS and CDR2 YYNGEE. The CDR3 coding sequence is TGTGCCAGCAGCGTAGAACTAGCGAGCACAGATACGCAGTATTTT. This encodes CASSVELASTDTQYF. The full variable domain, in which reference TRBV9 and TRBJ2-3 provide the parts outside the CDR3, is DSGVTQTPKHLITATGQRVTLRCSPRSGDLSVYWYQQSLDQGLQFLIQYYNGEERAKGNILERFSAQQFPDLHSELNLSSLELGDSALYFCASSVELASTDTQYFGPGTRLTVL.

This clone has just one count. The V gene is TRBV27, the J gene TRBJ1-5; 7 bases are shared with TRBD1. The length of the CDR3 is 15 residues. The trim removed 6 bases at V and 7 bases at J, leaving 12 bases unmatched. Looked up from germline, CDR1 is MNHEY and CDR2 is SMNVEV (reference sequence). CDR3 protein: CASSPWTGPGQPQHF. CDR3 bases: TGTGCCAGCAGCCCATGGACAGGTCCCGGCCAGCCCCAGCATTTT.